The present T cell receptor (beta chain) was sequenced within a study of T-cell reconstitution after alpha-beta-depleted transplantation in children. Points from the study as a whole: As was reported, about two months after transplant, alpha-beta T cells came from several hundred expanded graft clones. Diversity and T-cell counts at one year after transplant derived mostly from new T cells. Surviving recipient T cells and thymic progenitors produced the high day-60 TCRbeta diversity seen in some patients.

There are many counts of this clonotype. Its antigen is not known. The germline V gene encodes CDR1 SQVTM and CDR2 ANQGSEA. V shed 8 bases, J shed 4 bases, and the junction held 14 bases outside the gene matches. This CDR3 contains 15 residues. Unique molecular identifiers were incorporated during preparation of the TCRbeta library. MiXCR, run by TCRdb on the PCR reads, gives a single entry per CDR3 protein. The data contain about 290,000 distinct CDR3 sequences, roughly 9.1% of them singletons. The genes are TRBV29-1 and TRBJ1-3, with TRBD1 identical over 7 bases. Sample: PBMCs, taken before TCRalphabeta/CD19-depleted stem cell transplant. This receptor was taken from a boy under three years old with acute myeloid leukemia, due to receive a stem cell transplant. The CDR3 bases are TGCAGCTCTCAACTCCGGGACAGAATAGGAAACACCATATATTTT. Protein: CSSQLRDRIGNTIYF.